This T cell receptor (beta chain) was documented in a study of sequential checkpoint blockade in melanoma. About the study: Patients were randomized 1:1 to nivolumab-then-ipilimumab or ipilimumab-then-nivolumab first-line. After both sequences, patients received maintenance nivolumab.

This CDR3 spans 14 amino acids. Trimming pared 0 bases from V and 3 bases from J, leaving 9 bases between. Germline CDR1 is SGDLS and CDR2 is YYNGEE. The repertoire was sequenced with immunoSEQ multiplex PCR; TCRdb's copy has only in-frame clones and lacks some. This table has 15,000 to 20,000 clones, about two thirds appearing once. Treatment reported: randomized to nivolumab then ipilimumab (arm A) or the reverse (arm B). None of the patients previously received DNA-damaging chemotherapy. Sorted cells were live CD3+CD8+, lacking CD19 and CD56, from PBMCs. This receptor was obtained from a human donor with melanoma. This chain links TRBV9 with TRBJ1-2; D remains ambiguous. The specimen comprised CD8+ T cells sorted from blood (inferred from file names), sampled from a patient given nivolumab and ipilimumab in sequence. Here the CDR3 DNA reads TGTGCCAGCAGCGTAGTCGGGATGGACTATGGCTACACCTTC. Its protein product is CASSVVGMDYGYTF. Full variable domain (outside the CDR3, taken from reference TRBV9 and TRBJ1-2): DSGVTQTPKHLITATGQRVTLRCSPRSGDLSVYWYQQSLDQGLQFLIQYYNGEERAKGNILERFSAQQFPDLHSELNLSSLELGDSALYFCASSVVGMDYGYTFGSGTRLTVV.